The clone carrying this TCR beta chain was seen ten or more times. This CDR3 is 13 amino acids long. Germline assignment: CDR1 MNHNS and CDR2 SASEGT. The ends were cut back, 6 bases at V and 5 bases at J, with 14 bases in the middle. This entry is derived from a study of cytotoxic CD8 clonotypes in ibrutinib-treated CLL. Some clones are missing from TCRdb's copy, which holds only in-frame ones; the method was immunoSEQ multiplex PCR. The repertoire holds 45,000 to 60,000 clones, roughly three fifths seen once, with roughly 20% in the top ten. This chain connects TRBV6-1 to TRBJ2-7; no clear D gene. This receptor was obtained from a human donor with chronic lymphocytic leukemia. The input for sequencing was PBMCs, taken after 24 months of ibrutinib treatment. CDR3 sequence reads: CASRDGPNDEQYV. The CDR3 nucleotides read TGTGCCAGCAGGGACGGGCCCAACGACGAGCAGTACGTC.